The 25 T cell receptor beta chains listed next were all sequenced from one sample in a study of blood T cell repertoires in COVID-19 (dated by TCRdb to 2020 to 2021). The library was made by the immunoSEQ multiplex PCR assay. Sourced from immuneACCESS, this table was stored by TCRdb with only in-frame sequences that have V and J called. A share of the clones is absent; for the studies checked, an unresolved V gene accounts for under half, and the remainder has no known explanation. The sample table records hundreds of thousands of clones; roughly 90% of these occur just once. Approximately 4.3% of the sample is taken by the ten largest. Specimen: peripheral blood. The receptors come from a man aged 35 to 55 with acute or convalescent COVID-19.

The rearrangement links TRBV9 to TRBJ2-7; TRBD2 matches 7 bases. Germline CDR1 SGDLS, CDR2 YYNGEE. The CDR3 covers 17 residues. V lost 3 bases, J lost 1 base, and 13 bases stayed unmatched. The DNA of the CDR3 is TGTGCCAGCAGCGGGCCCCCCGGGACTACCCAGTCCTACGAGCAGTACTTC. Its translation: CASSGPPGTTQSYEQYF.

The chain employs TRBV27 and TRBJ2-7; 7 positions match TRBD2. With 0 bases clipped from V and 7 bases from J, the junction kept 21 bases outside the gene matches. The CDR3 sequence is 19 residues long. CDR1 and CDR2 from the germline V gene are MNHEY and SMNVEV (reference sequence). The CDR3 region has the DNA TGTGCCAGCAGTTTATCTTGGGGTAGTCTGGGACTACCCATGGGGGAGCAGTACTTC. As protein: CASSLSWGSLGLPMGEQYF.

This chain joins TRBV2 and TRBJ2-3; 7 bases are a match to TRBD1. V gave up 5 bases and J gave up 3 bases; unmatched junction bases: 5. The CDR3 has 14 residues. The germline V gene has CDR1 SNHLY and CDR2 FYNNEI. The CDR3 sequence is CASSRTGVTDTQYF. CDR3 nucleotide sequence: TGTGCCAGCAGTCGCACAGGGGTAACAGATACGCAGTATTTT.

The V gene is TRBV2, the J gene TRBJ1-2; D might be TRBD1 (5 bases). CDR1 and CDR2 (germline): SNHLY, FYNNEI. CDR3 length: 14 residues. Trimming cost V 6 bases and J 4 bases, with 15 bases left between them. In DNA, the CDR3 is TGTGCCAGCAGGGAGGGACCCCTCTTCTATGGCTACACCTTC. Protein product: CASREGPLFYGYTF. Looking up the rest from reference TRBV2 and TRBJ1-2 gives the full variable domain: EPEVTQTPSHQVTQMGQEVILRCVPISNHLYFYWYRQILGQKVEFLVSFYNNEISEKSEIFDDQFSVERPDGSNFTLKIRSTKLEDSAMYFCASREGPLFYGYTFGSGTRLTVV.

The chain is built from TRBV2 and TRBJ2-3, with 12 bases fitting TRBD2. The germline V gene encodes CDR1 SNHLY and CDR2 FYNNEI. V lost 5 bases to trimming and J lost 2 bases; unmatched junction nucleotides: 5. The CDR3 runs to 16 residues. The CDR3 DNA follows: TGTGCCAGCAGTACTCGACTAGCGGGGGACACAGATACGCAGTATTTT. It is translated as CASSTRLAGDTDTQYF.

The sample holds a few counts of this clone. Other DNA sequences in the sample encode the same CDR3. This chain links TRBV2 with TRBJ1-1; TRBD1 might be the D (5 bases). V dropped 4 bases and J dropped 4 bases, with 10 bases sitting between them. The CDR3 extends over 13 amino acids. Germline assignment: CDR1 SNHLY and CDR2 FYNNEI. As DNA, the CDR3 is TGTGCCAGCAGTGGGGGGGTGGGCACTGAAGCTTTCTTT. Protein product: CASSGGVGTEAFF.

This clone was picked up one time. The chain uses TRBV4-1 and TRBJ2-2; D gene unclear. Trimming left V 0 bases short and J 4 bases short, with 15 bases between. Germline V gene lookup returns CDR1 MGHRA and CDR2 YSYEKL. This CDR3 has 17 amino acids. In DNA form, the CDR3 reads TGCGCCAGCAGCCAAGATTGGAGACTCCCCTTCACCGGGGAGCTGTTTTTT. Translated: CASSQDWRLPFTGELFF.

This rearrangement joins TRBV6-1 to TRBJ2-1; TRBD2 matches 10 bases. The CDR3 extends over 16 amino acids. V trimming: 4 bases; J trimming: 9 bases; junction bases outside the gene matches: 12. Germline lookup yields CDR1 MNHNS and CDR2 SASEGT. Here the CDR3 reads CASSALSSGGAGEQFF. DNA of the CDR3: TGTGCCAGCAGTGCCCTTTCCAGCGGGGGGGCCGGTGAGCAGTTCTTC.

The rearrangement joins TRBV2 to TRBJ2-7, with D possibly TRBD1 on 6 matching bases. V lost 11 bases to trimming and J lost 0 bases, with 14 bases between them. The CDR3 is 13 amino acids. Per germline, CDR1 SNHLY and CDR2 FYNNEI. Written as DNA, the CDR3 is TGTGCCGGCTACAGGGAAAGCTCCTACGAGCAGTACTTC. The encoded protein is CAGYRESSYEQYF.

This rearrangement joins TRBV4-1 to TRBJ2-1, with 8 positions matching TRBD2. From germline, CDR1 is MGHRA and CDR2 YSYEKL. The CDR3 loop spans 13 amino acids. With 4 bases clipped from V and 8 bases from J, the junction kept 4 bases outside the gene matches. The CDR3, as DNA: TGCGCCAGCAGCCTCGGGGGGGCGGATGAGCAGTTCTTC. It translates to CASSLGGADEQFF.

V usage is TRBV7-2 and J usage is TRBJ1-6; TRBD1 matches 8 bases. This CDR3 is 14 amino acids long. CDR1 and CDR2 (germline): SGHTA, FQGNSA. J gave up 8 bases and V 5 bases, and 5 bases lay outside the gene matches. CDR3 DNA: TGTGCCAGCAGCCTCCAGGGGGCTGATTCACCCCTCCACTTT. Its translation is CASSLQGADSPLHF.

The chain has TRBV1 and TRBJ1-2; the table's D call, TRBD1, has no DNA check behind it. TRBV1 is reported as a pseudogene. The CDR3 is 18 residues long. The CDR3: CTSSQAPPGQGAQCGYTF. In DNA, the CDR3 is TGCACCAGCAGCCAAGCACCCCCCGGACAGGGGGCGCAGTGTGGCTACACCTTC.

This chain joins TRBV10-2 and TRBJ2-2; TRBD2 matches at 8 bases. CDR3 length equals 18 residues. Looked up from germline, CDR1 is WSHSY and CDR2 is SAAADI. Trimming took 4 bases from V and 3 from J; bases not matched to a gene: 13. The CDR3 nucleotides read TGCGCCAGCAGTGCCCTAAGGGCGGGGGGCCTACACACCGGGGAGCTGTTTTTT. Amino acids: CASSALRAGGLHTGELFF.

The rearrangement joins TRBV30 to TRBJ1-2, with D uncertain. The CDR3 contains 12 residues. The ends were cut back, 1 base at V and 2 bases at J, with 5 bases in the middle. CDR1 GTSNPN and CDR2 SVGIG come from the germline V gene (reference sequence). CDR3: CAWSAGNYGYTF. DNA of the CDR3: TGTGCCTGGAGTGCAGGAAACTATGGCTACACCTTC.

The CDR3 sequence: CASSPYPDTQYF. The DNA of the CDR3 is TGTGCCAGCAGTCCCTACCCAGATACGCAGTATTTT. The V gene is TRBV27, the J gene TRBJ2-3; D gene ambiguous. V lost 5 bases, J lost 4 bases, and 7 bases lay in between. CDR1 and CDR2 from the germline V gene are MNHEY and SMNVEV (reference sequence). This CDR3 has 12 residues.

This chain connects TRBV27 to TRBJ2-2, with TRBD1 as a possible D gene (6 bases). V was shortened by 6 bases and J by 3 bases, with 14 bases between the two germline ends. CDR1 and CDR2 from the germline V gene are MNHEY and SMNVEV (reference sequence). The CDR3 runs to 15 residues. Here the CDR3 reads CASSPWAGDTGELFF. Here the CDR3 DNA reads TGTGCCAGCAGCCCCTGGGCAGGGGACACCGGGGAGCTGTTTTTT.

The chain couples TRBV19 to TRBJ1-5; 7 nucleotides align to TRBD1. The CDR3 runs to 15 residues. J lost 4 bases, V lost 5 bases, and 8 bases had no gene match. In germline, CDR1 is LNHDA, CDR2 SQIVND (reference sequence). As DNA, the CDR3 is TGTGCCAGTAGTGAGCAGGACAGGACAAATCAGCCCCAGCATTTT. Amino acids: CASSEQDRTNQPQHF.

The chain carries TRBV12-5 and TRBJ2-3; 7 bases fit TRBD1. V was pared by 5 bases and J by 3 bases, with 5 bases of the junction left unmatched. There are 14 residues in the CDR3. Germline V CDR1 and CDR2: LGHNT, FRNRAP. The CDR3 sequence: CASGTLTGTDTQYF. In DNA, the CDR3 is TGTGCTAGTGGTACCCTGACAGGGACAGATACGCAGTATTTT.

This clone was seen just once. V gene TRBV3-1 (or the pseudogene TRBV3-2) combines with J gene TRBJ1-2; D remains unclear. Between the trimmed V and J ends, which lost 2 bases and 8 bases, there was a span of 9 bases. The CDR3 spans 12 residues. Germline V gene sequence: CDR1 LGHDT, CDR2 YNNKEL (reference sequence). CDR3 amino acids: CASSQSRAGYTF. The CDR3 DNA reads as TGTGCCAGCAGCCAATCGAGGGCAGGCTACACCTTC.

The chain couples TRBV10-3 to TRBJ2-7; the D gene is possibly TRBD1 (5 bases). Germline V gives CDR1 ENHRY, CDR2 SYGVKD. The V end was cut by 3 bases, the J end by 6 bases, with 21 bases between. The CDR3 extends over 16 amino acids. Here the CDR3 reads CAISEKIRGPGLEQYF. For the CDR3, the DNA is TGTGCCATCAGTGAAAAAATTAGGGGCCCAGGGCTCGAGCAGTACTTC.

The chain recombines TRBV3-1 (or the pseudogene TRBV3-2) with TRBJ1-4, with D possibly TRBD1 on 5 matching bases. Trimming stripped 0 bases from V and 7 bases from J, with 12 bases between. Germline V gives CDR1 LGHDT, CDR2 YNNKEL (reference sequence). The CDR3 consists of 15 residues. The CDR3 DNA is TGTGCCAGCAGCCAAGACGGAGGGGACGGTGAAAAACTGTTTTTT. This sequence encodes CASSQDGGDGEKLFF.

This chain links TRBV2 with TRBJ1-1; 7 bases agree with TRBD1. The V and J ends lost 9 bases and 7 bases, in that order; junction bases with no gene match: 11. This CDR3 contains 13 residues. Germline V lookup: CDR1 SNHLY, CDR2 FYNNEI. DNA for the CDR3: TGTGCCAGATGGTCTGACAGGGCAGGTGAAGCTTTCTTT. Its translation: CARWSDRAGEAFF.

The chain carries TRBV19 and TRBJ2-2, with 10 nucleotides matching TRBD1. Germline CDR1 reads LNHDA; CDR2 reads SQIVND (reference sequence). The ends lost 7 bases at V and 11 bases at J; junction bases unmatched: 13. The CDR3 totals 15 residues. The CDR3 spells CASIPGGQGKRELFF. CDR3 coding DNA: TGTGCCAGTATCCCCGGGGGACAGGGGAAACGAGAGCTGTTTTTT.

The chain recombines TRBV29-1 with TRBJ1-2, with unresolved D. CDR1 and CDR2 from the germline V gene are SQVTM and ANQGSEA. Trimming pared 0 bases from V and 8 bases from J, leaving 10 bases between. The CDR3 loop spans 12 amino acids. The CDR3 DNA reads as TGCAGCGTTGAAGAGGGAGGTTCCGGCTACACCTTC. Translating gives CSVEEGGSGYTF.

CDR3 nucleotides: TGTGCCAGTAGTGCCCAAGGAGTGGACACTGAAGCTTTCTTT. Translated, it gives CASSAQGVDTEAFF. J is TRBJ1-1 and V is TRBV19; D is ambiguous. The CDR3 is made up of 14 amino acids. Germline V gives CDR1 LNHDA, CDR2 SQIVND (reference sequence). V was shortened by 5 bases and J by 3 bases, with 13 bases between the two germline ends.